Following are 18 T cell receptor beta chains from one sample sequenced in a study of cytomegalovirus exposure and HLA in healthy donors. Researchers ran the PCR with 60 Vbeta and 13 Jbeta primers. The assay was immunoSEQ multiplex PCR, and TCRdb's table has in-frame clones only and misses some. The table records 90,000 to 100,000 clones, 9.4% of them present only once. Sample: PBMCs. These receptors originate from a man aged 50 to 60 in good health and CMV-seropositive.

The rearrangement joins TRBV7-8 to TRBJ2-7; a possible D gene is TRBD2 (7 bases). In germline, CDR1 is SGHVS, CDR2 FQNEAQ. This CDR3 contains 15 residues. V was cut by 2 bases and J by 5 bases, with 16 bases left in between. DNA of the CDR3: TGTGCCAGCAGCTTATGGGGGGGGCTCGTGGACGAGCAGTACTTC. This encodes CASSLWGGLVDEQYF.

This clone was observed a few times. This chain links TRBV18 with TRBJ1-1; 8 positions agree with TRBD1. The germline gives CDR1 KGHSH, CDR2 LQKENI. The V and J ends lost 3 bases and 3 bases, in that order; junction bases with no gene match: 6. The CDR3 runs to 15 residues. The CDR3, as DNA: TGTGCCAGCTCACCGCGCTTGGACAGGGACACTGAAGCTTTCTTT. Its translation is CASSPRLDRDTEAFF.

This clone occurred a few times. The rearrangement links TRBV27 to TRBJ1-4; 8 nucleotides match TRBD1. J was trimmed by 8 bases and V by 5 bases; bases with no gene match: 4. This CDR3 is 13 amino acids long. Germline values: CDR1 MNHEY, CDR2 SMNVEV (reference sequence). CDR3 sequence: CASSGYRGEKLFF. The CDR3 DNA reads as TGTGCCAGCAGTGGATACAGGGGGGAAAAACTGTTTTTT.

V and J are TRBV5-6 and TRBJ2-5; the match to TRBD2 covers 14 bases. The CDR3 is made up of 15 amino acids. The V segment lost 3 bases and the J segment 3 bases; nucleotides outside the gene matches: 1. Germline V CDR1 and CDR2: SGHDT, YYEEEE. The CDR3 protein is CASSSGLAGEETQYF. DNA for the CDR3: TGTGCCAGCAGCTCGGGACTAGCGGGAGAAGAGACCCAGTACTTC.

The V and J genes are TRBV10-3 and TRBJ2-5; 11 bases align to TRBD2. Looked up from germline, CDR1 is ENHRY and CDR2 is SYGVKD. Trimming removed 8 bases from V and 5 bases from J; junction bases left unmatched: 7. The CDR3 is made up of 14 amino acids. The CDR3 region is CAIAIAGGGETQYF. The CDR3 DNA follows: TGTGCCATCGCAATAGCGGGAGGGGGGGAGACCCAGTACTTC.

This clone was observed a few times. The rearrangement joins TRBV20-1 to TRBJ2-1, with D unclear. Germline V gene sequence: CDR1 DFQATT, CDR2 SNEGSKA (reference sequence). The germline V and J ends were trimmed by 7 bases and 6 bases, with 4 bases remaining between them. This CDR3 region has 9 residues. The CDR3: CSVSNEQFF. The CDR3 DNA is TGCAGTGTCAGCAATGAGCAGTTCTTC.

The CDR3 DNA reads TGTGCCAGCAGCTTACCCGGGAGCTCCACTGAAGCTTTCTTT. Residues: CASSLPGSSTEAFF. The chain is built from TRBV13 and TRBJ1-1; D call uncertain. Deletions cut 2 bases from V and 4 bases from J, with 11 bases between. This CDR3 has 14 residues. CDR1 and CDR2 (germline): PRHDT, FYEKMQ (reference sequence). The variable domain in full, with the rest retrieved from reference TRBV13 and TRBJ1-1, is AAGVIQSPRHLIKEKRETATLKCYPIPRHDTVYWYQQGPGQDPQFLISFYEKMQSDKGSIPDRFSAQQFSDYHSELNMSSLELGDSALYFCASSLPGSSTEAFFGQGTRLTVV.

This clone was observed a few times. The chain joins TRBV28 to TRBJ1-6; possible D gene TRBD1, 5 bases. Deletions cut 7 bases from V and 7 bases from J, with 17 bases between. The length of the CDR3 is 15 residues. In germline, CDR1 is MDHEN, CDR2 SYDVKM. The CDR3 nucleotides are TGTGCCAGCACCCCTCGGCAGGGAACGAATTCACCCCTCCACTTT. It yields the protein CASTPRQGTNSPLHF.

This clone has just a few counts. V usage is TRBV7-2 and J usage is TRBJ2-5, with TRBD2 matching 7 bases. CDR1 SGHTA and CDR2 FQGNSA come from the germline V gene. This CDR3 region has 12 residues. V lost 8 bases and J lost 2; bases outside the gene matches: 2. The CDR3 DNA sequence: TGTGCCAGCGCAGCGGGGCAAGAGACCCAGTACTTC. It codes for CASAAGQETQYF.

There are a few counts of this clone. The chain combines TRBV4-1 with TRBJ2-7, with D possibly TRBD2 on 5 matching bases. The CDR3 contains 13 residues. CDR1 is MGHRA, CDR2 YSYEKL, per germline. Trimming left V 4 bases short and J 6 bases short, with 13 bases between. Here the CDR3 reads CASSPALEGEQYF. The CDR3 nucleotides are TGCGCCAGCAGCCCCGCTTTAGAGGGCGAGCAGTACTTC.

CDR3 in amino acids: CASSEAESVDEQFF. The CDR3 region has the DNA TGTGCCAGCAGTGAAGCCGAGAGCGTCGATGAGCAGTTCTTC. This chain connects TRBV25-1 to TRBJ2-1, with unresolved D. Germline CDR1 reads MGHDK; CDR2 reads SYGVNS. The germline V and J ends were trimmed by 2 bases and 8 bases, with 13 bases remaining between them. CDR3 length: 14 amino acids.

This clone was picked up a small number of times. The chain combines TRBV15 with TRBJ1-5; D perhaps matches TRBD1 (5 bases). CDR3 length equals 12 residues. Trimming left V 0 bases short and J 11 bases short, with 8 bases between. Germline V gene sequence: CDR1 LNHNV, CDR2 YYDKDF (reference sequence). The CDR3 loop reads CATSRDEGAQHF. In DNA, the CDR3 is TGTGCCACCAGCAGAGATGAAGGGGCCCAGCATTTT.

The chain uses TRBV7-2 and TRBJ2-2, with D possibly matching TRBD2 (7 bases). The CDR3 loop spans 16 amino acids. The V end was cut by 6 bases, the J end by 0 bases, with 14 bases between. Per germline, CDR1 SGHTA and CDR2 FQGNSA. The CDR3 sequence is CASRGGARTNTGELFF. CDR3 DNA sequence: TGTGCCAGCAGAGGGGGGGCACGGACGAACACCGGGGAGCTGTTTTTT.

This clone occurred a few times. This sequence joins TRBV27 and TRBJ1-2; D gene uncertain. This CDR3 is built from 13 residues. Germline CDR1 MNHEY, CDR2 SMNVEV (reference sequence). V lost 5 bases and J lost 2, with 9 bases in between. In DNA, the CDR3 is TGTGCCAGCAGTCAACGGGAGAACTATGGCTACACCTTC. It codes for CASSQRENYGYTF.

This clone was picked up many times. Written as DNA, the CDR3 is TGTGCCAGCAGCTTAGAAGGACTAGCAGGCCAACACGAGCAGTACTTC. Translated: CASSLEGLAGQHEQYF. The V and J genes are TRBV7-2 and TRBJ2-7, with TRBD2 identical over 8 bases. CDR1 is SGHTA and CDR2 is FQGNSA in the germline V gene. The CDR3 runs 16 residues. V lost 1 base to trimming and J lost 5 bases; unmatched junction nucleotides: 10.

Only a few counts were recorded for this clone. The J gene is TRBJ2-7, the V gene TRBV7-2; 7 bases match TRBD1. The J segment lost 1 base and the V segment lost 5 bases, leaving 2 bases of the junction unmatched. Germline loops: CDR1 SGHTA, CDR2 FQGNSA. This CDR3 is built from 13 residues. CDR3 sequence (DNA): TGTGCCAGCAGCCTGGACAGGTCCTACGAGCAGTACTTC. Its translation is CASSLDRSYEQYF.

This clone was seen a handful of times. The rearrangement uses TRBV6-6 and TRBJ1-2, with D possibly matching TRBD1 (5 bases). Trimming stripped 7 bases from V and 3 bases from J, with 12 bases between. CDR1 is MNHNY, CDR2 SVGAGI, per germline (reference sequence). The length of the CDR3 is 13 residues. The CDR3 reads CASNQGDHYGYTF. The CDR3 region has the DNA TGTGCCAGCAATCAGGGTGACCACTATGGCTACACCTTC.

This clone was counted only a few times. This rearrangement joins TRBV7-9 to TRBJ1-1, with D possibly TRBD1 on 5 matching bases. Germline V gene sequence: CDR1 SEHNR, CDR2 FQNEAQ (reference sequence). V lost 0 bases to trimming and J lost 4 bases, with 15 bases between them. CDR3 size: 16 residues. The CDR3 loop is CASSLALGGTATEAFF. The CDR3 bases are TGTGCCAGCAGCTTAGCCCTGGGGGGGACGGCCACTGAAGCTTTCTTT.